The 16 T cell receptor beta chains below all came from one sample that was sequenced in a study of blood T cells in healthy people across ages. The authors ran a second PCR of about 6 to 11 cycles using a sample-barcoded 5' primer and a J-beta primer mix. TCRdb re-called the 5' RACE reads through MiXCR, storing one row per CDR3 protein. The repertoire consists of fewer than 800,000 distinct CDR3 sequences, with approximately 50% occurring once and the leading ten covering around 32%. Sequenced: blood. The receptors here all came from a woman aged 60-70 years in good health.

The rearrangement uses TRBV5-4 and TRBJ2-3; D possibly uses TRBD1 or TRBD2 (5 bases each). The CDR3 spans 13 residues. In germline, CDR1 is SGHNT, CDR2 YYREEE (reference sequence). CDR3 DNA sequence: TGTACCATCGGGACGGCAAGCGCAGATACGCAGTATTTT. Amino acids: CTIGTASADTQYF.

The chain combines TRBV27 with TRBJ1-3; D is possibly TRBD1 (5 bases). V shed 4 bases and J shed 8 bases, with 15 bases lying between them. Germline loops: CDR1 MNHEY, CDR2 SMNVEV (reference sequence). The CDR3 sequence is 14 residues long. The CDR3 sequence: CASSSGLTGDTIYF. The CDR3 bases are TGTGCCAGCAGTTCGGGACTCACTGGGGACACCATATATTTT.

V gene TRBV7-9 combines with J gene TRBJ2-3; D gene uncertain. The CDR3 loop spans 14 amino acids. V lost 6 bases and J 4 bases, leaving 14 bases between the germline ends. Looked up from germline, CDR1 is SEHNR and CDR2 is FQNEAQ (reference sequence). The CDR3, as DNA: TGTGCCAGCAGTTTTCGGTCTGACTCAGATACGCAGTATTTT. This translates into CASSFRSDSDTQYF.

V and J are TRBV20-1 and TRBJ2-1; D is possibly TRBD1 (6 bases). The CDR3 sequence is 14 residues long. Germline CDR1 and CDR2: DFQATT and SNEGSKA (reference sequence). V lost 6 bases to trimming and J lost 5 bases, with 17 bases between them. In DNA, the CDR3 is TGCAGTGCCCGAACGCAGGGGCGTAACAATGAGCAGTTCTTC. Protein product: CSARTQGRNNEQFF.

This clonotype has more than one count but fewer than ten. One base away lies a much larger clone, so this may be a sequencing read error. This rearrangement joins TRBV4-2 to TRBJ1-5; D is uncertain. Trimming cost V 3 bases and J 2 bases, with 8 bases left between them. CDR1 is LGHNA, CDR2 YNFKEQ, per germline. The CDR3 contains 14 residues. CDR3 in amino acids: CASSQWVGNQPQHF. CDR3 nucleotides: TGTGCCAGCAGCCAGTGGGTAGGCAATCAGCCCCAGCATTTT.

The V gene is TRBV19, the J gene TRBJ2-5; 14 nucleotides line up with TRBD2. Judging by the DNA end, TRBJ2-7 fits better; the J call may be wrong. The CDR3 spans 16 residues. Germline CDR1 and CDR2: LNHDA and SQIVND (reference sequence). This chain's CDR3 is CASSIGTSGSIYEQYF. The DNA of the CDR3 is TGTGCCAGTAGTATCGGGACTAGCGGGAGCATCTACGAGCAGTACTTC.

The chain carries TRBV7-2 and TRBJ1-1; TRBD1 matches at 10 bases. Looked up from germline, CDR1 is SGHTA and CDR2 is FQGNSA. V lost 6 bases to trimming and J lost 11 bases; unmatched junction nucleotides: 15. The CDR3 spans 15 residues. DNA for the CDR3: TGTGCCAGCAGTATCGAACCAGGGACAGGGGCCTCGGCTTTCTTT. Encoded protein: CASSIEPGTGASAFF.

The V gene is TRBV13, the J gene TRBJ2-7, with no clear D. The CDR3 loop spans 12 amino acids. Trimming took 1 base from V and 4 from J, leaving 5 bases between them. Germline CDR1 PRHDT, CDR2 FYEKMQ (reference sequence). The CDR3: CASSLDIYEQYF. CDR3 sequence (DNA): TGTGCCAGCAGCTTAGACATATACGAGCAGTACTTC.

This clonotype was seen more than once but under ten times. The rearrangement joins TRBV27 to TRBJ2-7; 8 bases align to TRBD2. The J segment lost 3 bases and the V segment lost 2 bases, leaving 3 bases of the junction unmatched. Germline CDR1 reads MNHEY; CDR2 reads SMNVEV (reference sequence). This CDR3 has 14 amino acids. CDR3 sequence: CASSLRGTSYEQYF. CDR3 in DNA: TGTGCCAGCAGTTTACGCGGGACTAGCTACGAGCAGTACTTC.

This clonotype was detected only a few times. The CDR3 DNA reads TGTGCCAGCTGTAGTACCGGGGAGCTGTTTTTT. Residues: CASCSTGELFF. V is TRBV12-3 or TRBV12-4 and J is TRBJ2-2; D unresolved. Deletions cut 8 bases from V and 5 bases from J, with 6 bases between. This CDR3 region has 11 residues.

V usage is TRBV7-2 and J usage is TRBJ1-2, with D possibly matching TRBD1 (5 bases). The V end was cut by 6 bases, the J end by 1 base, with 12 bases between. Germline-derived CDR1 and CDR2 are SGHTA and FQGNSA. The CDR3 is 14 residues long. The CDR3 DNA is TGTGCCAGCAGGACTCGGGGGGTTAACTATGGCTACACCTTC. Translated, it gives CASRTRGVNYGYTF.

The chain is built from TRBV6-1 and TRBJ1-2; D uncertain. There are 11 residues in the CDR3. Trimming cost V 2 bases and J 9 bases, with 7 bases left between them. Germline V gene lookup returns CDR1 MNHNS and CDR2 SASEGT. CDR3 DNA sequence: TGTGCCAGCAGTGAAAGGTTACGCTACACCTTC. Encoded protein: CASSERLRYTF.

In the case of this clonotype: A much bigger clone sits one base away, suggesting this may be a read error. The chain carries TRBV6-6 and TRBJ1-2; the D is unclear. The length of the CDR3 is 12 residues. Germline-derived CDR1 and CDR2 are MNHNY and SVGAGI (reference sequence). The CDR3 nucleotides read TGTGCCCGCAGTTACTCTGGGGATGGCTACACCTTC. It codes for CARSYSGDGYTF.

The chain links TRBV7-2 to TRBJ2-7; no clear D gene. With the DNA end fitting TRBJ2-5 better, the J assignment may be wrong. CDR1 is SGHTA and CDR2 is FQGNSA in the germline V gene. CDR3 length: 14 residues. The DNA for the CDR3 is TGTGCCAGCAGCTTTGGGCGACTCGTAGGGACCCAGTACTTC. Protein product: CASSFGRLVGTQYF.

This rearrangement joins TRBV6-1 to TRBJ2-4; 12 bases agree with TRBD2. From germline, CDR1 is MNHNS and CDR2 SASEGT. The CDR3 length is 18 residues. V was pared by 4 bases and J by 6 bases, with 13 bases of the junction left unmatched. In DNA form, the CDR3 reads TGTGCCAGCAGTGGGGGGGGGACTAGCGGGTTCACACCAAACATTCAGTACTTC. Protein sequence: CASSGGGTSGFTPNIQYF.

The sample holds many counts of this clonotype. This chain joins TRBV20-1 and TRBJ2-1; D gene uncertain. Germline V gene lookup returns CDR1 DFQATT and CDR2 SNEGSKA (reference sequence). Trimming took 3 bases from V and 8 from J, leaving 5 bases between them. CDR3 size: 10 residues. CDR3 nucleotide sequence: TGCAGTGCTAGCGCCGATGAGCAGTTCTTC. Translation: CSASADEQFF.